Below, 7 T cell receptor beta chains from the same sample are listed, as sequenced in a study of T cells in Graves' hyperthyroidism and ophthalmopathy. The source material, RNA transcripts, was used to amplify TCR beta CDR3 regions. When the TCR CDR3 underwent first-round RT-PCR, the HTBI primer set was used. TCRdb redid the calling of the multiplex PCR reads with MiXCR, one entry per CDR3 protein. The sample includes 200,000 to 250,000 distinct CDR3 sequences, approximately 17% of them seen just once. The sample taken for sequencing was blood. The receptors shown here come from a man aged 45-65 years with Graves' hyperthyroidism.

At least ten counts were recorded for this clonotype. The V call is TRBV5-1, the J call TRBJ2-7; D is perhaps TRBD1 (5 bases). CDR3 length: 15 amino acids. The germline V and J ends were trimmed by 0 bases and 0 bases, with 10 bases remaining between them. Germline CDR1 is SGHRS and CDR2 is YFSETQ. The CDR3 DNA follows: TGCGCCAGCAGCTTGGGACCGACAGTCTCCTACGAGCAGTACTTC. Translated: CASSLGPTVSYEQYF. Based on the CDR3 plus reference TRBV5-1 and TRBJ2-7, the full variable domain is KAGVTQTPRYLIKTRGQQVTLSCSPISGHRSVSWYQQTPGQGLQFLFEYFSETQRNKGNFPGRFSGRQFSNSRSEMNVSTLELGDSALYLCASSLGPTVSYEQYFGPGTRLTVT.

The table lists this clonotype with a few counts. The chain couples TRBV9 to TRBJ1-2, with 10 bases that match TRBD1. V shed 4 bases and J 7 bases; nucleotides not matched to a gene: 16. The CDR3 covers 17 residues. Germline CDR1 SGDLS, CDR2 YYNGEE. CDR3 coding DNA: TGTGCCAGCAGCTCCCGGGACAGGGGACGGCCCGCGCGTGGCTACACCTTC. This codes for CASSSRDRGRPARGYTF.

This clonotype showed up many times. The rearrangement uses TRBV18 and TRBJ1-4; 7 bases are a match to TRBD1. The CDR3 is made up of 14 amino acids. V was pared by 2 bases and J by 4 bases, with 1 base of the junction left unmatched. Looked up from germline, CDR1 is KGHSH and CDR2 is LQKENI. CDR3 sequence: CASSPGQVNEKLFF. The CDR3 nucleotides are TGTGCCAGCTCACCAGGACAGGTTAATGAAAAACTGTTTTTT.

CDR3 in DNA: TGTGCCAGCAGTCCCCTACTCGGCAGGGCTGGAAACACCATATATTTT. Residues: CASSPLLGRAGNTIYF. This chain connects TRBV12-3 or TRBV12-4 to TRBJ1-3; TRBD1 might be the D (5 bases). V was pared by 5 bases and J by 2 bases, with 16 bases between. The CDR3 runs 16 residues.

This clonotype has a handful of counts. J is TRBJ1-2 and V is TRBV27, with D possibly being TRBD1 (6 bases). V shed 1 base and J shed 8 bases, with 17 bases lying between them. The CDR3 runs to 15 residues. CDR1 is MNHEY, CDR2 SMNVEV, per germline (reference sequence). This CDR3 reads CASSLYPSQGEGYTF. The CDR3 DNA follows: TGTGCCAGCAGTTTATATCCCTCACAGGGAGAAGGCTACACCTTC.

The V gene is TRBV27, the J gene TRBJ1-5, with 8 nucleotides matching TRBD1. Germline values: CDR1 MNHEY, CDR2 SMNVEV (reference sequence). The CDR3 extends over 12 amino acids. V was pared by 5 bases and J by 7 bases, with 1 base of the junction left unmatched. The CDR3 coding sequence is TGTGCCAGCAGTAGACAGGGGCAGCCCCAGCATTTT. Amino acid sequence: CASSRQGQPQHF.

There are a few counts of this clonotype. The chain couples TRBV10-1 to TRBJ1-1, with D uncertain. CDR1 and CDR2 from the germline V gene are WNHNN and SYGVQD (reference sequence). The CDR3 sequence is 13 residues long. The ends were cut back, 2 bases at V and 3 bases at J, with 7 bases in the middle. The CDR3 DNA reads TGCGCCAGCAGTGAGGGGCTCGACACTGAAGCTTTCTTT. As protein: CASSEGLDTEAFF.